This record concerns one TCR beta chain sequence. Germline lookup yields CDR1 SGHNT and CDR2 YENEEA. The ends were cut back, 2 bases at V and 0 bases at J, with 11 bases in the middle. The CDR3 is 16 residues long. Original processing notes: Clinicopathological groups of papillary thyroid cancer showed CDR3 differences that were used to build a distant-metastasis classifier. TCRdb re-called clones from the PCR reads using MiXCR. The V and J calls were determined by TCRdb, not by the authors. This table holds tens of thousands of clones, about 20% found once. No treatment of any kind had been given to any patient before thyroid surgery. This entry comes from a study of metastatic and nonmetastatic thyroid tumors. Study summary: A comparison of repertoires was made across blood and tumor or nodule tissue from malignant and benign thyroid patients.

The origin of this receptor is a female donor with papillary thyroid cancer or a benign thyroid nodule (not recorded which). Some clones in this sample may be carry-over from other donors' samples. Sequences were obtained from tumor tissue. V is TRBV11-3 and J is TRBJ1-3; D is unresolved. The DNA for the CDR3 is TGTGCCAGCAGCTTACGGGCGGGCGCCTCTGGAAACACCATATATTTT. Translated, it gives CASSLRAGASGNTIYF.